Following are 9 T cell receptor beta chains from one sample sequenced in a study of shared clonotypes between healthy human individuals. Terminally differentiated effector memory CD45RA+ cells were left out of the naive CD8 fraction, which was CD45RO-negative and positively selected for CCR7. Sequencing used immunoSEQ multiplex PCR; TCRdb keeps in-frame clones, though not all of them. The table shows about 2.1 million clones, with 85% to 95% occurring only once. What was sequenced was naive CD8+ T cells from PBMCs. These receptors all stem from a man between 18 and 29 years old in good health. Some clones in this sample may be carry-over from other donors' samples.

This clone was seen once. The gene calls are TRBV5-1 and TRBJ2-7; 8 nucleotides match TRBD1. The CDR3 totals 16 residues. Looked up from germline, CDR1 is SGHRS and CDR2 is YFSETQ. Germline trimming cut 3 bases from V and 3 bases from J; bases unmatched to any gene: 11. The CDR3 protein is CASSSPGGQGVYEQYF. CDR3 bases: TGCGCCAGCAGCTCGCCGGGCGGACAGGGTGTCTACGAGCAGTACTTC.

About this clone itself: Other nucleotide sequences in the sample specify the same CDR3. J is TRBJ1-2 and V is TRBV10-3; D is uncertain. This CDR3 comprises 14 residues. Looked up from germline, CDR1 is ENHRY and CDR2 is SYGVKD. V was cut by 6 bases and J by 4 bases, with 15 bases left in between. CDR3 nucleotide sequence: TGTGCCATCAGCGCCGGGGAAAGTTTCTATGGCTACACCTTC. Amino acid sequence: CAISAGESFYGYTF.

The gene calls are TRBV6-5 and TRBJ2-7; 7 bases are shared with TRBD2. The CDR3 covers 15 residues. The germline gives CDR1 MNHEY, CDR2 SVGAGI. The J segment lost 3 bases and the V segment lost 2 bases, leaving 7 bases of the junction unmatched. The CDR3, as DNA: TGTGCCAGCAGTTACACGGGGAGGGGAAACTACGAGCAGTACTTC. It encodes CASSYTGRGNYEQYF.

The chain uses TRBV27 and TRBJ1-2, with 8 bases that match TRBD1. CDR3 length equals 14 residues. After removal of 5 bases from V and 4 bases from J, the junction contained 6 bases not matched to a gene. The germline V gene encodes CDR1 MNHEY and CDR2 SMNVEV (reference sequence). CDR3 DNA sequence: TGTGCCAGCAGTATCGGACAGGGTATCTATGGCTACACCTTC. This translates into CASSIGQGIYGYTF.

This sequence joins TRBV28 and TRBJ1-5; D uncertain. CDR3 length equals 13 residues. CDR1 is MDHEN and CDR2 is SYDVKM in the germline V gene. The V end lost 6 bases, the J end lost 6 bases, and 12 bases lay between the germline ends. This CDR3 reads CASRIGGSQPQHF. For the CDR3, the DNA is TGTGCCAGCAGAATAGGAGGGTCTCAGCCCCAGCATTTT.

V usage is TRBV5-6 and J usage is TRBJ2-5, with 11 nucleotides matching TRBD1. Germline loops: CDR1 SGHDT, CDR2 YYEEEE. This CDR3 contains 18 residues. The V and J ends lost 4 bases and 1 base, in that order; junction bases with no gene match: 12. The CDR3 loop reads CASSPEFGQGASQETQYF. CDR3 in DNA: TGTGCCAGCAGCCCCGAATTCGGACAGGGGGCATCCCAAGAGACCCAGTACTTC. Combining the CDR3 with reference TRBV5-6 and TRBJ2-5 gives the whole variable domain DAGVTQSPTHLIKTRGQQVTLRCSPKSGHDTVSWYQQALGQGPQFIFQYYEEEERQRGNFPDRFSGHQFPNYSSELNVNALLLGDSALYLCASSPEFGQGASQETQYFGPGTRLLVL.

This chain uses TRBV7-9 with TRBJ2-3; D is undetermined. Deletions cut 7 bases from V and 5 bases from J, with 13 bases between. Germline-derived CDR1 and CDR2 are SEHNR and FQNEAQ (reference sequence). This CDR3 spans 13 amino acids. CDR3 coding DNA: TGTGCCAGCACCCCCTTCGGTGGAGATACGCAGTATTTT. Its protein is CASTPFGGDTQYF.

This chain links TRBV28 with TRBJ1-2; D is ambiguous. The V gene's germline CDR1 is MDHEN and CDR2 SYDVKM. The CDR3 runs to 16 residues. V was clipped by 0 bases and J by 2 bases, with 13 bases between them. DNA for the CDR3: TGTGCCAGCAGTTTATGGCAGGACTCCCCCAACTATGGCTACACCTTC. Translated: CASSLWQDSPNYGYTF.

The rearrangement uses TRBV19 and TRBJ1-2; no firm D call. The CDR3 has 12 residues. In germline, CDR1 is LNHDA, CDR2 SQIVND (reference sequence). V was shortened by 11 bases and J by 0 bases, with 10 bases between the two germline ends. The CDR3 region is CASRPANYGYTF. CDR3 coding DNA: TGTGCCTCCAGGCCCGCTAACTATGGCTACACCTTC.